The source of this TCR beta chain is a study of blood T cell repertoires in COVID-19. Study overall: Samples taken during acute and convalescent COVID-19 were collected in the United States, Italy and Spain.

The method was immunoSEQ multiplex PCR; TCRdb's version includes in-frame clones alone and lacks a portion of them. Of 150,000 or so clones in the sample, roughly 77% were seen once. What was sequenced was peripheral blood. The TCR sequence derives from a woman aged 70-85 years with COVID-19, enrolled during active disease.

The CDR3 sequence is CASSIPLTVYGYTF. The CDR3 nucleotides read TGTGCCAGTAGTATACCCCTGACAGTCTATGGCTACACCTTC. The gene calls are TRBV19 and TRBJ1-2; D is perhaps TRBD1 (5 bases). V lost 2 bases and J lost 4, with 11 bases in between. The length of the CDR3 is 14 residues. Germline assignment: CDR1 LNHDA and CDR2 SQIVND (reference sequence). Looking up the rest from reference TRBV19 and TRBJ1-2 gives the full variable domain: DGGITQSPKYLFRKEGQNVTLSCEQNLNHDAMYWYRQDPGQGLRLIYYSQIVNDFQKGDIAEGYSVSREKKESFPLTVTSAQKNPTAFYLCASSIPLTVYGYTFGSGTRLTVV.